The entry that follows covers one T cell receptor beta chain sequence. This clone appeared once. Its antigen has not been determined. The record has no base qualities; no much larger clone is one base away. TCRbeta CDR3 regions were amplified from genomic DNA using the immunoSEQ Assay, a bias-controlled multiplex PCR. In the source study's methods: Within the assay, amplification of reference gene primers was used to estimate how many nucleated cells each sample contained. To quantify the absolute abundance of each unique TCRbeta CDR3 rearrangement, sequence reads were collapsed and filtered. For each sample, productive Simpson clonality was calculated by taking the square root of Simpson's diversity index across productive rearrangements. The table comes from immuneACCESS by way of TCRdb, which keeps in-frame sequences with V and J called. Part of the clones is missing from these tables; in studies checked, under half for an unresolved V gene and the rest for unknown reasons. V and J calls and clone size are copied from that table; D and trimming were computed from the DNA. The sample table contains some 150,000 clones; only one count was recorded for approximately 88% of them. The top ten hold roughly 1.5% of the sample.

These data belong to a study of blood T cell repertoires in COVID-19 (dated by TCRdb to about 2020). Concerning the study at large: The collaborator samples originated in the United States, Italy and Spain and spanned the acute and convalescent phases of COVID-19. The material from the prospective study consisted of cDNA or gDNA derived from T cells, B-cell-depleted T cells, or PBMCs. Subjects who had been exposed to COVID-19, were actively infected with it, or had recovered from it provided the deeply sampled blood TCRbeta repertoires that made up the dataset. The repertoires were released in a freely available public database meant as a resource for research on the immune response to SARS-CoV-2. The samples were drawn from the first 160 participants of the ongoing ImmuneRACE study and from 950 to 1,500 subjects provided by 6 global collaborators. Nearly every sample came with metadata listing a de-identified subject ID, COVID-19 status, age in years and sex. Where HLA class I and class II types were available, the types were taken from metadata supplied by the sample provider, not from assay-based typing.

Whole blood was collected in K2EDTA tubes by collaborating institutions according to the institutions' own protocols. For TCRbeta analysis, collaborator samples were shipped as frozen whole blood, as isolated PBMCs, or as DNA extracted from either sample type. Reading the germline V gene (reference sequence) gives CDR1 MNHNY and CDR2 SVGAGI. Including the terminal cysteine and phenylalanine, the CDR3 comprises 15 residues. The sequence is cut down to CDR3 DNA, 45 bases in frame from base 1. Trimming at the junction amounts to 2 bases on V and 3 bases on J, and the germline ends lie 11 bases apart. Beyond this particular receptor, the publication reports: The quantity of clinical and demographic metadata differed by source and by participant and was supplied without curation.

This TCR came from a woman in her forties or fifties with acute or convalescent COVID-19. Sample: peripheral blood. The chain employs TRBV6-6 and TRBJ1-5; a confident D gene designation cannot be given. Here the CDR3 is given as CASSYEATDNQPQHF. The sequenced DNA: TGTGCCAGCAGTTACGAGGCGACGGACAATCAGCCCCAGCATTTT.